The rows below give T cell receptor beta chains drawn from one sample of a study of blood T cell repertoires in COVID-19. Here immunoSEQ multiplex PCR was the method, and the copy in TCRdb shows in-frame clones only, minus some. The sample shows 240,000 or so clones, 85% to 90% of them seen only once. The source material was PBMCs or T cells enriched from blood (not recorded which). The origin of the receptors is a man in his fifties who had been exposed to COVID-19. Each CDR3 is given with its conserved first and last residue. D genes are given only for firm matches. Clone size is shown for a subset of rows, as once, few, many or a class of expanded clone.

D gene	clone size	V gene	J gene	CDR3 protein	CDR3 DNA
NA	NA	TRBV14	TRBJ1-5	CASRGRTGQNSNQPQHF	TGTGCCAGCAGAGGACGGACCGGACAGAATAGCAATCAGCCCCAGCATTTT
TRBD1	NA	TRBV19	TRBJ1-6	CASSRGQGSYSPLHF	TGTGCCAGTAGTAGAGGACAGGGAAGTTATTCACCCCTCCACTTT
NA	NA	TRBV6-5	TRBJ2-3	CASEAPGADTQYF	TGTGCCAGCGAAGCCCCAGGGGCAGATACGCAGTATTTT
TRBD2	NA	TRBV5-4	TRBJ2-1	CASSLELTSGINEQFF	TGTGCCAGCAGCTTGGAACTGACTAGCGGGATCAATGAGCAGTTCTTC
TRBD1	NA	TRBV5-1	TRBJ1-4	CASSETGALNEKLFF	TGCGCCAGCAGCGAAACAGGGGCACTAAATGAAAAACTGTTTTTT
NA	NA	TRBV9	TRBJ2-1	CASSEPPTGSYNEQFF	TGTGCCAGCAGCGAACCTCCCACAGGATCCTACAATGAGCAGTTCTTC
TRBD2	NA	TRBV24-1	TRBJ2-1	CATSASGIYNEQFF	TGTGCCACCAGTGCTAGCGGAATCTACAATGAGCAGTTCTTC
NA	once	TRBV30	TRBJ2-1	CAWLHQDYNEQFF	TGTGCCTGGTTACACCAAGACTACAATGAGCAGTTCTTC
NA	NA	TRBV5-8	TRBJ2-3	CASSFSTDTQYF	TGTGCCAGCAGCTTTAGTACAGATACGCAGTATTTT
NA	NA	TRBV6-5	TRBJ1-2	CASSPRQEANYGYTF	TGTGCCAGCAGTCCCCGACAGGAAGCTAACTATGGCTACACCTTC
TRBD1	NA	TRBV7-3	TRBJ2-2	CASSQTGGTGELFF	TGTGCCAGCAGCCAAACAGGGGGCACCGGGGAGCTGTTTTTT
TRBD1	NA	TRBV28	TRBJ1-3	CASRGQGGGNTIYF	TGTGCCAGCAGAGGACAGGGAGGAGGAAACACCATATATTTT
NA	NA	TRBV9	TRBJ2-5	CASSPSGNQETQYF	TGTGCCAGCAGCCCCTCCGGGAACCAAGAGACCCAGTACTTC
TRBD2	NA	TRBV30	TRBJ2-1	CAWISASGRVNEQFF	TGTGCCTGGATAAGCGCGAGCGGGAGGGTAAATGAGCAGTTCTTC
NA	NA	TRBV30	TRBJ1-5	CALGATGDNNNQPQHF	TGTGCCTTAGGGGCTACCGGGGACAACAACAATCAGCCCCAGCATTTT
TRBD1	NA	TRBV18	TRBJ2-5	CASSGMGQRGETQYF	TGTGCCAGCTCAGGAATGGGACAGCGAGGGGAGACCCAGTACTTC
NA	few	TRBV5-4	TRBJ1-1	CASRGEGGTEAFF	TGTGCCAGCCGCGGGGAGGGAGGCACTGAAGCTTTCTTT
TRBD1	NA	TRBV7-7	TRBJ2-1	CASSPDRGTPQFF	TGTGCTAGCAGCCCAGACAGGGGGACCCCCCAGTTCTTC
TRBD1	NA	TRBV11-2	TRBJ1-6	CASSLSWQGVGNSPLHF	TGTGCCAGCAGCCTAAGTTGGCAGGGGGTGGGTAATTCACCCCTCCACTTT
NA	NA	TRBV18	TRBJ1-1	CASSLLSGENTEAFF	TGTGCCAGCTCATTGCTTTCAGGGGAGAACACTGAAGCTTTCTTT
NA	NA	TRBV4-2	TRBJ1-1	CAIHGQGAEAFF	TGTGCCATCCACGGACAAGGTGCTGAAGCTTTCTTT
TRBD1	NA	TRBV5-5	TRBJ1-2	CASSFRDRGLYGYTF	TGTGCCAGCAGCTTCCGGGACAGGGGACTCTATGGCTACACCTTC
NA	NA	TRBV6-5	TRBJ1-4	CASSQDSLGAEKLFF	TGTGCCAGCAGTCAGGACAGTTTGGGGGCTGAAAAACTGTTTTTT
TRBD1	NA	TRBV28	TRBJ1-2	CASSFPPPGQGRIEANYGYTF	TGTGCCAGCAGTTTCCCACCTCCGGGACAGGGGCGTATTGAAGCTAACTATGGCTACACCTTC
TRBD2	once	TRBV28	TRBJ2-7	CASSPALAGRDEQYF	TGTGCCAGCAGTCCCGCCCTAGCGGGCCGCGACGAGCAGTACTTC
TRBD1	NA	TRBV18	TRBJ1-3	CASSWDSSGNTIYF	TGTGCCAGCTCATGGGACAGCTCTGGAAACACCATATATTTT
TRBD1	NA	TRBV7-3	TRBJ1-1	CASSHGTGALNTEAFF	TGTGCCAGCAGCCATGGGACAGGGGCCTTAAACACTGAAGCTTTCTTT
NA	NA	TRBV28	TRBJ1-5	CASSLPRSRNQPQHF	TGTGCCAGCAGTTTACCGCGGAGCCGCAATCAGCCCCAGCATTTT
NA	NA	TRBV10-3	TRBJ2-1	CAISEYRAGPPGEQFF	TGTGCCATCAGTGAGTACCGAGCAGGGCCCCCAGGTGAGCAGTTCTTC